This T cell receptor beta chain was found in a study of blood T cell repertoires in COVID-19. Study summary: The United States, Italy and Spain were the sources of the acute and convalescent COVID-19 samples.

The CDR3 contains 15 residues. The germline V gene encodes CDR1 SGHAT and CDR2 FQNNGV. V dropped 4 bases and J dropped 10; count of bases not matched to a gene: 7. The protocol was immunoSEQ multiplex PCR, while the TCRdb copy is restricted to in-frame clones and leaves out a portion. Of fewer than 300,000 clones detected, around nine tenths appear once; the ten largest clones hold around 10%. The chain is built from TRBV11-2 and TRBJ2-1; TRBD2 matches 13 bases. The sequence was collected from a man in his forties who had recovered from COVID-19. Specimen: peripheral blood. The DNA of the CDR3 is TGTGCCAGCAGCTCCCGGACTAGCGGGGGCGGGGAGCAGTTCTTC. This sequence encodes CASSSRTSGGGEQFF.